Below, 18 T cell receptor beta chains from the same sample are listed, as sequenced in a study of cytomegalovirus exposure and HLA in healthy donors. Profiling relied on immunoSEQ multiplex PCR, and the TCRdb table lists in-frame clones only, not all of them. The sample lists under 200,000 clones, roughly 91% occurring once. Sequencing was done on a sample of PBMCs. Source of these receptors: a man in his late teens or twenties in good health and CMV-seropositive.

The V call is TRBV11-2, the J call TRBJ2-7; 8 bases match TRBD2. V trimming: 5 bases; J trimming: 2 bases; junction bases outside the gene matches: 11. The CDR3 sequence is 16 residues long. The germline CDR1 and CDR2 sequences are SGHAT and FQNNGV. The CDR3 loop reads CASSPYTSGRAYEQYF. CDR3 sequence (DNA): TGTGCCAGCAGCCCTTACACCAGCGGGAGAGCCTACGAGCAGTACTTC.

The chain has TRBV9 and TRBJ1-4; TRBD1 matches at 7 bases. Germline CDR1 reads SGDLS; CDR2 reads YYNGEE. J was trimmed by 0 bases and V by 3 bases; bases with no gene match: 5. The CDR3 has 16 residues. Written as DNA, the CDR3 is TGTGCCAGCAGCGCCGGACAGGCCTCAACTAATGAAAAACTGTTTTTT. Translated: CASSAGQASTNEKLFF. Looking up the rest from reference TRBV9 and TRBJ1-4 gives the full variable domain: DSGVTQTPKHLITATGQRVTLRCSPRSGDLSVYWYQQSLDQGLQFLIQYYNGEERAKGNILERFSAQQFPDLHSELNLSSLELGDSALYFCASSAGQASTNEKLFFGSGTQLSVL.

The chain links TRBV7-3 to TRBJ2-2; D may be TRBD2 (6 bases). V was pared by 9 bases and J by 1 base, with 18 bases between. CDR1 is SGHTA and CDR2 is FQGTGA in the germline V gene. The CDR3 contains 16 residues. The chain's CDR3 is CASSPGTSRNTGELFF. In DNA, the CDR3 is TGTGCCAGTTCCCCCGGCACTAGCAGGAACACCGGGGAGCTGTTTTTT. The whole variable domain, remainder taken from reference TRBV7-3 and TRBJ2-2, is GAGVSQTPSNKVTEKGKYVELRCDPISGHTALYWYRQSLGQGPEFLIYFQGTGAADDSGLPNDRFFAVRPEGSVSTLKIQRTERGDSAVYLCASSPGTSRNTGELFFGEGSRLTVL.

CDR3 in amino acids: CASSTTGTEQYF. In DNA form, the CDR3 reads TGTGCCAGCAGTACCACAGGGACCGAGCAGTACTTC. The rearrangement links TRBV6-6 to TRBJ2-7; a weak D match, TRBD1 (6 bases). Trimming left V 5 bases short and J 6 bases short, with 11 bases between. Germline loops: CDR1 MNHNY, CDR2 SVGAGI (reference sequence). This CDR3 region has 12 residues.

The rearrangement joins TRBV19 to TRBJ2-5; a weak D match, TRBD1 (5 bases). CDR3 length: 19 residues. V dropped 1 base and J dropped 2 bases, with 23 bases sitting between them. Germline V gives CDR1 LNHDA, CDR2 SQIVND (reference sequence). In nucleotides, the CDR3 is TGTGCCAGTAGTATAGGAACATTCAAGGGTAAAGGGGCGCAAGAGACCCAGTACTTC. Protein sequence: CASSIGTFKGKGAQETQYF.

The chain joins TRBV21-1 to TRBJ2-7; the D call TRBD1 from the table was never checked on the DNA. TRBV21-1 is a recognized pseudogene. The CDR3 totals 15 residues. For the CDR3, the DNA is TGTGCCAGCAGCAAGAGGGGGCGAATTTTCCACGAGCAGTACTTC. Its protein product is CASSKRGRIFHEQYF.

The chain carries TRBV19 and TRBJ2-5; a weak D match, TRBD1 (6 bases). Germline CDR1 LNHDA, CDR2 SQIVND (reference sequence). Trimming removed 5 bases at V and 5 bases at J, with 12 bases between. This CDR3 comprises 13 residues. This chain's CDR3 is CASSLQGSETQYF. The CDR3 DNA reads TGTGCCAGTAGTTTACAGGGTTCCGAGACCCAGTACTTC.

This clone showed up just a few times. The gene calls are TRBV11-2 and TRBJ2-7, with TRBD2 matching 8 bases. The CDR3 runs to 18 residues. Germline loops: CDR1 SGHAT, CDR2 FQNNGV. Trimming removed 1 base from V and 2 bases from J; junction bases left unmatched: 13. The CDR3, as DNA: TGTGCCAGCAGCTTAGTGCGGGGGAGCGGGAGAAAAACCTACGAGCAGTACTTC. Its protein product is CASSLVRGSGRKTYEQYF.

This clone was recorded only once. The chain links TRBV4-1 to TRBJ2-1; D unresolved. The CDR3 runs 14 residues. The germline CDR1 and CDR2 sequences are MGHRA and YSYEKL. V lost 2 bases, J lost 8 bases, and 13 bases lay in between. This chain's CDR3 is CASSQPRSNYEQFF. The CDR3 bases are TGCGCCAGCAGCCAACCTAGATCGAATTATGAGCAGTTCTTC.

V usage is TRBV7-8 and J usage is TRBJ2-7; 11 nucleotides align to TRBD2. The CDR3 runs to 15 residues. J gave up 0 bases and V 6 bases, and 4 bases lay outside the gene matches. Germline V gene lookup returns CDR1 SGHVS and CDR2 FQNEAQ. CDR3 region: CASSLTSGGSYEQYF. In nucleotides, the CDR3 is TGTGCCAGCAGTCTCACTAGCGGGGGCTCCTACGAGCAGTACTTC. The whole variable domain, remainder taken from reference TRBV7-8 and TRBJ2-7, is GAGVSQSPRYKVAKRGQDVALRCDPISGHVSLFWYQQALGQGPEFLTYFQNEAQLDKSGLPSDRFFAERPEGSVSTLKIQRTQQEDSAVYLCASSLTSGGSYEQYFGPGTRLTVT.

This clone has more than one count but fewer than ten. Other DNA sequences in the sample encode the same CDR3. The rearrangement uses TRBV7-2 and TRBJ2-1; 9 nucleotides align to TRBD2. The CDR3 length is 15 residues. Germline V gene sequence: CDR1 SGHTA, CDR2 FQGNSA. The V segment lost 6 bases and the J segment 4 bases; nucleotides outside the gene matches: 7. This chain's CDR3 is CASSSTSGQYNEQFF. The CDR3 region has the DNA TGTGCCAGCAGTTCTACTAGCGGGCAATACAATGAGCAGTTCTTC. Filled out from reference TRBV7-2 and TRBJ2-1, the complete variable domain reads GAGVSQSPSNKVTEKGKDVELRCDPISGHTALYWYRQSLGQGLEFLIYFQGNSAPDKSGLPSDRFSAERTGGSVSTLTIQRTQQEDSAVYLCASSSTSGQYNEQFFGPGTRLTVL.

This chain connects TRBV9 to TRBJ2-3, with 8 bases lining up with TRBD2. The CDR3 is 18 residues long. Looked up from germline, CDR1 is SGDLS and CDR2 is YYNGEE. Losses at the gene ends were 0 bases for V and 3 bases for J; bases not matched to a gene: 12. CDR3 DNA: TGTGCCAGCAGCGTAGCCCCCGGGGGGGGAGCGATAACAGATACGCAGTATTTT. Translated, it gives CASSVAPGGGAITDTQYF.

The chain links TRBV19 to TRBJ2-5; D ambiguous. The CDR3 loop spans 14 amino acids. V was cut by 4 bases and J by 5 bases, with 14 bases left in between. Per germline, CDR1 LNHDA and CDR2 SQIVND (reference sequence). The CDR3 loop reads CASSNPARLETQYF. The CDR3 DNA is TGTGCCAGTAGTAACCCCGCCAGGCTGGAGACCCAGTACTTC.

The chain links TRBV9 to TRBJ2-2, with a tentative D call TRBD1 (6 bases). The germline gives CDR1 SGDLS, CDR2 YYNGEE. The CDR3 totals 15 residues. V shed 1 base and J shed 1 base, with 8 bases lying between them. CDR3 coding DNA: TGTGCCAGCAGCGTACTGGGACAGAACACCGGGGAGCTGTTTTTT. The encoded protein is CASSVLGQNTGELFF.

The chain has TRBV19 and TRBJ2-3; D perhaps matches TRBD1 (6 bases). Looked up from germline, CDR1 is LNHDA and CDR2 is SQIVND (reference sequence). The CDR3 contains 15 residues. V was clipped by 4 bases and J by 10 bases, with 21 bases between them. Written as DNA, the CDR3 is TGTGCCAGTAGTAGTACGCCAGGGGAGAGCATGGCGCAGTATTTT. It encodes CASSSTPGESMAQYF.

This chain uses TRBV19 with TRBJ2-2, with D perhaps TRBD1 (6 bases). There are 14 residues in the CDR3. V was pared by 8 bases and J by 7 bases, with 17 bases between. The germline gives CDR1 LNHDA, CDR2 SQIVND (reference sequence). The DNA for the CDR3 is TGTGCCAGTCGGGATTCAGGGGCGGTCGGGGAGCTGTTTTTT. Its protein is CASRDSGAVGELFF.

CDR3 bases: TGTGCCAGCAGTTCCTTAGCCTCGGCGGCTTTCTTT. Translated: CASSSLASAAFF. The chain employs TRBV28 and TRBJ1-1; unclear D gene. Trimming removed 4 bases at V and 11 bases at J, with 14 bases between. The CDR3 runs 12 residues. Germline lookup yields CDR1 MDHEN and CDR2 SYDVKM.

This chain uses TRBV5-1 with TRBJ1-3, with D perhaps matching TRBD1 (5 bases). Germline V lookup: CDR1 SGHRS, CDR2 YFSETQ. V lost 5 bases and J 0 bases, leaving 15 bases between the germline ends. This CDR3 contains 16 residues. CDR3 amino acids: CASSLSQGLSGNTIYF. The CDR3 nucleotides read TGCGCCAGCAGTTTGTCCCAGGGCCTCTCTGGAAACACCATATATTTT.